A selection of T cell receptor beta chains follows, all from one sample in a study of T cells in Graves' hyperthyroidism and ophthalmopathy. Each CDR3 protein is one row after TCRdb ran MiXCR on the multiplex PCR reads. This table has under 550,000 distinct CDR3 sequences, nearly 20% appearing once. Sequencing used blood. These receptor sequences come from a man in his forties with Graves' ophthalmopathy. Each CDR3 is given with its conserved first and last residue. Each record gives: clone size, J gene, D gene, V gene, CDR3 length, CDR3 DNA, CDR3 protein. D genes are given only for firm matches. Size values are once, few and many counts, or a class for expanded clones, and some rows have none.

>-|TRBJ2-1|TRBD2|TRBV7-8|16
TGTGCCAGCAGCTTAGGCGGGAGGGCCAAGAGCGATGAGCAGTTCTTC
CASSLGGRAKSDEQFF
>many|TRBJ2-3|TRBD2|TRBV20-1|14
TGCAGTGCTAAACTAGCGGGGGGGCCAGATACGCAGTATTTT
CSAKLAGGPDTQYF
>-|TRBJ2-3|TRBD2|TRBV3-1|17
TGTGCCAGCAGCCAAGATGTGGTAGCGGGGGGCACAGATACGCAGTATTTT
CASSQDVVAGGTDTQYF
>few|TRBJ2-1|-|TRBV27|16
TGTGCCAGCAGTACATCCCTAGAGAAGTCCTACAATGAGCAGTTCTTC
CASSTSLEKSYNEQFF
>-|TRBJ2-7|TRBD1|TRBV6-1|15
TGTGCCAGCAGTGAATACTCCCAGGGGGCTTACGAGCAGTACTTC
CASSEYSQGAYEQYF
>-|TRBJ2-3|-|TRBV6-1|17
TGTGCCAGCAGCCCGGGACTTTTTGGAGGCGACACAGATACGCAGTATTTT
CASSPGLFGGDTDTQYF
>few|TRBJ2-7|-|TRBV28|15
TGTGCCAGCAGTTTCTCAGGGCCGGGTGTCTACGAGCAGTACTTC
CASSFSGPGVYEQYF
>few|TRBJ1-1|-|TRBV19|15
TGTGCCAGTACCCCCACGCCAGGGGCAATTACTGAAGCTTTCTTT
CASTPTPGAITEAFF
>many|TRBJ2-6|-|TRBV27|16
TGTGCCAGCAGTTCCCCTGAGAAGTCTGGGGCCAACGTCCTGACTTTC
CASSSPEKSGANVLTF
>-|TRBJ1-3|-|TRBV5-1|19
TGCGCCAGCAGCTTGAACCCCCAGGGGCGCTTGGTCTCTGGAAACACCATATATTTT
CASSLNPQGRLVSGNTIYF
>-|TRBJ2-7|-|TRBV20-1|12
TGCAGTGTCCGGCCATATCCCCACGAGCAGTACTTC
CSVRPYPHEQYF
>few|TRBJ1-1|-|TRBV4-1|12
TGCGCCAGCAGCCAAGAGCGGGGACGAGCTTTCTTT
CASSQERGRAFF
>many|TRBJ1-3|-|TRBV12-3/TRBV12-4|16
TGTGCCAGCAGTCCATGGGGTGGAAGCTCTGGAAACACCATATATTTT
CASSPWGGSSGNTIYF
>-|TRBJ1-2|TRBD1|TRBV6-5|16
TGTGCCAGCAGTTGGACAGGGGGGACCTCTAACTATGGCTACACCTTC
CASSWTGGTSNYGYTF
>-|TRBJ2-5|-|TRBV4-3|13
TGCGCCAGCAGCCAAGGAGGGTGGGAGACCCAGTACTTC
CASSQGGWETQYF
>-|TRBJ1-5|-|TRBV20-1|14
TGCAGTGCTAGAGACAGGGGCGCCGGGCAGCCCCAGCATTTT
CSARDRGAGQPQHF
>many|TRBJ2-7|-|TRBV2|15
TGTGCCAGCACCATATTATCCGGGGGCCGCTACGAGCAGTACTTC
CASTILSGGRYEQYF
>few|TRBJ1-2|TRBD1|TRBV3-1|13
TGTGCCACGCGCCGGGGACAGGGGTTTGGCTACACCTTC
CATRRGQGFGYTF
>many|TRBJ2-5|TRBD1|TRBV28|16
TGTGCCAGCAGTTCCGAACGGACAGGGGGGTGGGAGACCCAGTACTTC
CASSSERTGGWETQYF
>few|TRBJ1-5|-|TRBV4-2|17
TGTGCCAGCAGCCAAGACCCCCTAACTAATAGCAATCAGCCCCAGCATTTT
CASSQDPLTNSNQPQHF
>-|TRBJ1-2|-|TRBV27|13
TGTGCCAGCTGCCGACCCGGGACCTGGGGCTACACCTTC
CASCRPGTWGYTF
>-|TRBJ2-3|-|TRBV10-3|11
TGTGCCATCAGGGAAGGGGATACGCAGTATTTT
CAIREGDTQYF
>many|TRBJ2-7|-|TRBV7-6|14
TGTGCCAGCAGCTTAAAGCCCGACAGCTACGAGCAGTACTTC
CASSLKPDSYEQYF
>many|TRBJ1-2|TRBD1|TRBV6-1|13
TGTGCCAGTCGGGACAGGGAGGCTTATGGCTACACCTTC
CASRDREAYGYTF
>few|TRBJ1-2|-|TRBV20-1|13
TGCAGTGCTGAATCCCCTTTGCTTACCTCCTACACCTTC
CSAESPLLTSYTF
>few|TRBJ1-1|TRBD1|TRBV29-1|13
TGCAGCGTTGAGGCGGACAGGGCCTCTGAAGCTTTCTTT
CSVEADRASEAFF
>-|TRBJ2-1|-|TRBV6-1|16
TGTGCCAGCAGAGGTCTAGCTTTCCGCTCCTACAATGAGCAGTTCTTC
CASRGLAFRSYNEQFF
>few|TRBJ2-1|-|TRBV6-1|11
TGTGCCAGCGGACCCTACAATGAGCAGTTCTTC
CASGPYNEQFF
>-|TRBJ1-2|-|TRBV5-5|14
TGTGCCAGCAGATCCACAGGTGCCGAGACGAGCTACACCTTC
CASRSTGAETSYTF
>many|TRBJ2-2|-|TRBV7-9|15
TGTGCCAGCGGAGGGGCCAAGGGAGTCACCGGGGAGCTGTTTTTT
CASGGAKGVTGELFF
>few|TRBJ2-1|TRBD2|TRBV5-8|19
TGTGCCAGCAGCTTCTCGGGACTAGCGGGGTTTAGCTCCTACAATGAGCAGTTCTTC
CASSFSGLAGFSSYNEQFF
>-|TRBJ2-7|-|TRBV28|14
TGTGCCAGCAGTTTATTGGGCAGCACCTACGAGCAGTACTTC
CASSLLGSTYEQYF
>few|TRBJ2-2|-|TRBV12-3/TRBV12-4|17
TGTGCCAGCAGTAATTTAGGGGCTCAACGTGACACCGGGGAGCTGTTTTTT
CASSNLGAQRDTGELFF
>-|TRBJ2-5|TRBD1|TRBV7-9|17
TGTGCCAGCAGCGTAGGACAGGGGATGGGGATCCAAGAGACCCAGTACTTC
CASSVGQGMGIQETQYF
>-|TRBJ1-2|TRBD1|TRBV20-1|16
TGCAGTACCGGGTGGCAGGGGGCCTGGTCGAGCTATGGCTACACCTTC
CSTGWQGAWSSYGYTF
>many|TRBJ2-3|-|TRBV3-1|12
TGTGCCAGCAGCCAAGAAACAGATACGCAGTATTTT
CASSQETDTQYF
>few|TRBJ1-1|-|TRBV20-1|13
TGCAGTGCTTTTGGCGGGGGAGGCACTGAAGCTTTCTTT
CSAFGGGGTEAFF
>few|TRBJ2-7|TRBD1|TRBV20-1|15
TGCAGTGCTTCCCTAGGACAGGGGTTCTCCTACGAGCAGTACTTC
CSASLGQGFSYEQYF
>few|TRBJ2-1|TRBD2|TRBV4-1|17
TGCGCCAGCAGCCAAGACGGACCTAGCGGGGGGGGCAATGAGCAGTTCTTC
CASSQDGPSGGGNEQFF
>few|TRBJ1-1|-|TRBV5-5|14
TGTGCCAGCAGCCGCGGGACCGCTAGCCTAGAAGCTTTCTTT
CASSRGTASLEAFF
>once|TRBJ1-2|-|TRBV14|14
TGTGCCAGCAGCCACCTACAGGAAAACTATGGCTACACCTTC
CASSHLQENYGYTF
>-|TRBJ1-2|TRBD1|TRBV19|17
TGTGCCAGTAGTACCCCCGGACAGGGGGCAGGGATTCCTGGCTACACCTTC
CASSTPGQGAGIPGYTF
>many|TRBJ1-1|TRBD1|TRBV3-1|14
TGTGCCAGCAGCAAAGGGGGCATGAACACTGAAGCTTTCTTT
CASSKGGMNTEAFF
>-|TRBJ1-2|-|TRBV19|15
TGTGCCAGTAGTCCAAGCAGGGGAGTTGGCTATGGCTACACCTTC
CASSPSRGVGYGYTF
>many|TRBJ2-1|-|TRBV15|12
TGTGCCACCAGCAAATGGGGAAATGAGCAGTTCTTC
CATSKWGNEQFF
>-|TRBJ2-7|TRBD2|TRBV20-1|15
TGCAGTGCTAGGGGTGGGGCGGGGGGCCCCTACGAGCAGTACTTC
CSARGGAGGPYEQYF
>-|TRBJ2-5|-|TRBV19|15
TGTGCCAGTAGTATTGGGGGGGGGGCTCAAGAGACCCAGTACTTC
CASSIGGGAQETQYF
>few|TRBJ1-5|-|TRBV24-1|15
TGTGCCACCAGTGAGGGGACCGGCTCATATCAGCCCCAGCATTTT
CATSEGTGSYQPQHF
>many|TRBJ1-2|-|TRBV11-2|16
TGTGCCAGCAGCTTACCCCAGCCGGGAGGAGCATATGGCTACACCTTC
CASSLPQPGGAYGYTF
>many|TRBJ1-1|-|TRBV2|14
TGTGCCAGCAGAGAGGTGGGGGCGTCAACTGAAGCTTTCTTT
CASREVGASTEAFF
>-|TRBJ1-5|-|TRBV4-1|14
TGCGCCAGCAGCCAAGCGTCTGGTCGTCAGCCCCAGCATTTT
CASSQASGRQPQHF
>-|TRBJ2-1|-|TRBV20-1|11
TGCAGTGCTGGAGTTTACAATGAGCAGTTCTTC
CSAGVYNEQFF
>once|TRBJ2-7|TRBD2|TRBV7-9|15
TGTGCCAGCAGCCTTAGCGGGAGGGCCGAATACGAGCAGTACTTC
CASSLSGRAEYEQYF
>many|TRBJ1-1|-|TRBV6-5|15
TGTGCCAGCAGCTCGCTTGGGGTCTCGAACACTGAAGCTTTCTTT
CASSSLGVSNTEAFF
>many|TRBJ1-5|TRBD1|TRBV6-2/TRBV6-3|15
TGTGCCAGCAGCTCTAGGGACAGAGTGGGACAGCCCCAGCATTTT
CASSSRDRVGQPQHF
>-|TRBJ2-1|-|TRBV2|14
TGTGCCAGCGGTAAACAGAGCTCCTACAATGAGCAGTTCTTC
CASGKQSSYNEQFF
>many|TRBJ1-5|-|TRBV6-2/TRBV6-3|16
TGTGCCAGCATAACAGAATTAGTCGGCCTATGTCAGCCCCAGCATTTT
CASITELVGLCQPQHF
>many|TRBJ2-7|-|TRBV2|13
TGTGCCAGCAGCCGGGACGGGGACTACGAGCAGTACTTC
CASSRDGDYEQYF
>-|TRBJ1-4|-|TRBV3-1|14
TGTGCCAGCAGCCCTTCCCCAAGGGAGGAAAAACTGTTTTTT
CASSPSPREEKLFF
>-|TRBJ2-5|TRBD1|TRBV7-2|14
TGTGCCAGCAGCAGGGGGCGGCAACAAGAGACCCAGTACTTC
CASSRGRQQETQYF